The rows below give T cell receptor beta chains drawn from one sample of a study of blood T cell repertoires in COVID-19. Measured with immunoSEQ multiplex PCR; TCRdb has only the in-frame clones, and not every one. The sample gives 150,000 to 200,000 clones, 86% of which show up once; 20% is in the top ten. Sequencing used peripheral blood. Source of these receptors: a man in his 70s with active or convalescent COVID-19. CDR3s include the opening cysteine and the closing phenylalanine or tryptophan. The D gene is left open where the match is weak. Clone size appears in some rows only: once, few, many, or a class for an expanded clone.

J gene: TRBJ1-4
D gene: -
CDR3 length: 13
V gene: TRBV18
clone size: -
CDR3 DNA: TGTGCCAGCTCTCGTTGGCCGAACGAAAAACTGTTTTTT
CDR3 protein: CASSRWPNEKLFF

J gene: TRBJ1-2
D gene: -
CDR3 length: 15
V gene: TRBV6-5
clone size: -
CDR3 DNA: TGTGCCAGCAGTTACTCGACCAGGACTAACTATGGCTACACCTTC
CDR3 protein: CASSYSTRTNYGYTF

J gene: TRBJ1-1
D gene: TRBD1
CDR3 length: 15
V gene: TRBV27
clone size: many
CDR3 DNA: TGTGCCAGCAGATATACCCCGGACAGGGAAGATGAAGCTTTCTTT
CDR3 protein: CASRYTPDREDEAFF

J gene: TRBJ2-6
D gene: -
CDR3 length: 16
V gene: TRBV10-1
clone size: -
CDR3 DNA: TGCGCCAGCAGTGCGGGTCCCCTCTCGGGGGCCAACGTCCTGACTTTC
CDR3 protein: CASSAGPLSGANVLTF

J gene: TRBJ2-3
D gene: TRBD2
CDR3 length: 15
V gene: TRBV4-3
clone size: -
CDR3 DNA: TGCGCCAGCAGCCAAGGGGAGGGCCGCACAGATACGCAGTATTTT
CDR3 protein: CASSQGEGRTDTQYF

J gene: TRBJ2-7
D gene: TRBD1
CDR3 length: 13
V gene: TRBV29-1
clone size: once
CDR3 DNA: TGCAGCGTTCGACAGGGAATTTCCTACGAGCAGTACTTC
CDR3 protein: CSVRQGISYEQYF

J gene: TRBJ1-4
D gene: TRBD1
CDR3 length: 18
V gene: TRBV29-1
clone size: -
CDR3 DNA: TGCAGCGTTGAAGACACCCCGGACAGGGGGCGATCTAATGAAAAACTGTTTTTT
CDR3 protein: CSVEDTPDRGRSNEKLFF

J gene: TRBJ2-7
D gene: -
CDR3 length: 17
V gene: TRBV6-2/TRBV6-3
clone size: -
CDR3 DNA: TGTGCCAGCAGTTACTCCCAAGTTGGCAGGCCCCACTACGAGCAGTACTTC
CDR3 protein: CASSYSQVGRPHYEQYF

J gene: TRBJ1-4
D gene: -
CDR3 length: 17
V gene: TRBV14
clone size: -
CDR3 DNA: TGTGCCAGCAGCCAAAAACGGCAGGGTGTTACTAATGAAAAACTGTTTTTT
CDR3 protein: CASSQKRQGVTNEKLFF

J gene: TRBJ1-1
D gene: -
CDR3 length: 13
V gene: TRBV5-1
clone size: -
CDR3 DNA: TGCGCCAGCAGCTTACAGGGTCTTACTGAAGCTTTCTTT
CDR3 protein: CASSLQGLTEAFF

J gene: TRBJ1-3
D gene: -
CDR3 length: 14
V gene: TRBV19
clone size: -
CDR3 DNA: TGTGCCAGTGGGCGTCTGAGCTCTGGAAACACCATATATTTT
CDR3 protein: CASGRLSSGNTIYF

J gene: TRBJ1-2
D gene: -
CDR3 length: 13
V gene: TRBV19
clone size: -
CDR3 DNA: TGTGCCAGTAGTCAAGACAGGACCTATGGCTACACCTTC
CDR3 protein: CASSQDRTYGYTF

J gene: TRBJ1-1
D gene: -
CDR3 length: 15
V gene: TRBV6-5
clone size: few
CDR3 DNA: TGTGCCAGCAGTCCACCGGGTAAGTGGAACACTGAAGCTTTCTTT
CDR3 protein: CASSPPGKWNTEAFF

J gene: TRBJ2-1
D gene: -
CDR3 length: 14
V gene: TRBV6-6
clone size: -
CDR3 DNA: TGTGCCAGCAAAGACAGGAGCTCCTACAATGAGCAGTTCTTC
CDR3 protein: CASKDRSSYNEQFF

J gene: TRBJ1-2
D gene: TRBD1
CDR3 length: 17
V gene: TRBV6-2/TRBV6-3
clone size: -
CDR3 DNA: TGTGCCAGCAGTGTCCCCGGGACAGGAGATTTTAACTATGGCTACACCTTC
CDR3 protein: CASSVPGTGDFNYGYTF

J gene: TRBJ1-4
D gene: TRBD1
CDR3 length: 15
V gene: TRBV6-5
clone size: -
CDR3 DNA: TGTGCCAGCAGTCCGAACAGGGGACCTAATGAAAAACTGTTTTTT
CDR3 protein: CASSPNRGPNEKLFF

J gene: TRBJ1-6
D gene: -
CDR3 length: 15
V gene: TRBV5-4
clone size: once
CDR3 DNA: TGTGCCAGCACCCAGGGGAACAGTGATTATTCACCCCTCCACTTT
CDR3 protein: CASTQGNSDYSPLHF

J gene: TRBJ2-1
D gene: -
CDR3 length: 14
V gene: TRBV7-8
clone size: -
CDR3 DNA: TGTGCCAGCAGCTTAGCCGGGACTTCACAGGAGCAGTTCTTC
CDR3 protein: CASSLAGTSQEQFF

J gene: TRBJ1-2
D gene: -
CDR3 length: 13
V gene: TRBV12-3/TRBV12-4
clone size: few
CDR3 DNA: TGTGCCAGCAGTTTTATTCAGGGTGGCGGCTACACCTTC
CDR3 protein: CASSFIQGGGYTF

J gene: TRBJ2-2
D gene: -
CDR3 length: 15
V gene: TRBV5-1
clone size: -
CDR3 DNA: TGCGCCAGCAGCTTGGACGGGGTGGGCACCGGGGAGCTGTTTTTT
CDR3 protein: CASSLDGVGTGELFF

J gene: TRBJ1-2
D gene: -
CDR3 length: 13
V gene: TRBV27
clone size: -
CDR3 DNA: TGTGCCAGCAGTTTAACCCGAGGCTATGGCTACACCTTC
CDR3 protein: CASSLTRGYGYTF

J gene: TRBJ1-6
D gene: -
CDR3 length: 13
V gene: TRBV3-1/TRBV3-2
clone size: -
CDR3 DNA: TGTGCCAGCAGCCAGCAGGAACGTTCACCCCTCCACTTT
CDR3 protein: CASSQQERSPLHF

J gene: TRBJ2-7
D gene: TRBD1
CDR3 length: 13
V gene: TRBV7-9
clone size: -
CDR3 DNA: TGTGCCAGCAGGTCTGGACAGGGGGGGAAGCAGTACTTC
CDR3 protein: CASRSGQGGKQYF

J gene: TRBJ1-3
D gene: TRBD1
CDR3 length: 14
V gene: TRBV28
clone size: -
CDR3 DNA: TGTGCCAGCAGTACCCCGGACAGGGTATACACCATATATTTT
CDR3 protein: CASSTPDRVYTIYF

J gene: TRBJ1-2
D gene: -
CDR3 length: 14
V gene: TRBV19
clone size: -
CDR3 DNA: TGTGCCAGTAGTAGCCGGGATCTTAGCTATGGCTACACCTTC
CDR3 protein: CASSSRDLSYGYTF

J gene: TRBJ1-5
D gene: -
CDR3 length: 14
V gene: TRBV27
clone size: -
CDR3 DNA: TGTGCCAGCAGTTTAACTAAAGGCAATCAGCCCCAGCATTTT
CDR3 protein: CASSLTKGNQPQHF

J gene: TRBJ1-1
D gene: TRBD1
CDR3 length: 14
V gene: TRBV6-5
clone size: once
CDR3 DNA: TGTGCCAGCAGAAGGAAGGGGGCGGTCACTGAAGCTTTCTTT
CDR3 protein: CASRRKGAVTEAFF

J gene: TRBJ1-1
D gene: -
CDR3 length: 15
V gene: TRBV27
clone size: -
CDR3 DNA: TGTGCCAGCAACCCCATTGGGACACCATACACTGAAGCTTTCTTT
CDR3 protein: CASNPIGTPYTEAFF

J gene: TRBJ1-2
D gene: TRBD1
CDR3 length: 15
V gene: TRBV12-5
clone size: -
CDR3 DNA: TGTGCTAGTGGTTTGAATTCCCGACAGGGGTCTGGCTACACCTTC
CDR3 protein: CASGLNSRQGSGYTF

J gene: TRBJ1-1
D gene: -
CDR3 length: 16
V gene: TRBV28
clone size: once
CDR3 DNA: TGTGCCAGCATCCCCGGGGGTTTCCTCATGAACACTGAAGCTTTCTTT
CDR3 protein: CASIPGGFLMNTEAFF

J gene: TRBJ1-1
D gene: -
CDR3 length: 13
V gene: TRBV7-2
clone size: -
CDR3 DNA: TGTGCCAGCACCGTCATCCGGGGGGATTCAGCTTTCTTT
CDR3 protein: CASTVIRGDSAFF

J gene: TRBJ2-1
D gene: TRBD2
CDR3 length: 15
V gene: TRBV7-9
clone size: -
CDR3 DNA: TGTGCCAGCAGCCCTCTAGCGGGGGGGCGAATAGAGCAGTTCTTC
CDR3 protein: CASSPLAGGRIEQFF

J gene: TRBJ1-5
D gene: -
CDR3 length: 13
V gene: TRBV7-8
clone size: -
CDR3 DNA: TGTGCCAGCAGCTTAGTGAGGAATCAGCCCCAGCATTTT
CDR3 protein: CASSLVRNQPQHF

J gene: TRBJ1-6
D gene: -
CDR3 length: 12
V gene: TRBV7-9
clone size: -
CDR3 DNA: TGTGCCAGCAGCAACAGGGATTTCTCCCTCCACTTT
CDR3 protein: CASSNRDFSLHF

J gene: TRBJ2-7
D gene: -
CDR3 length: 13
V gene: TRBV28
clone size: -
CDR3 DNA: TGTGCCAGCAGCCCAGAGGGCCCCTACGAGCAGTACTTC
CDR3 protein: CASSPEGPYEQYF

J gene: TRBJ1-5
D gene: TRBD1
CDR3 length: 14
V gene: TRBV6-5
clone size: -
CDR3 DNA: TGTGCCAGCAGTAGGACAGGGTTCGGCCAGCCCCAGCATTTT
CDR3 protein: CASSRTGFGQPQHF

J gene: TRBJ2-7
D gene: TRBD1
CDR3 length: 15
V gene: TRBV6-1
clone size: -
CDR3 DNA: TGTGCCAGCAGTGATTGGACAGGCTATTTCCGCGAGCAGTACTTC
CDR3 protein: CASSDWTGYFREQYF

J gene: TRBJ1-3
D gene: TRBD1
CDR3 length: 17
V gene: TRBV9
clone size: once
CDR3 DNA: TGTGCCAGCAGCACCGGGACAGCCCGGCTCGGCGGAAACACCATATATTTT
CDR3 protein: CASSTGTARLGGNTIYF

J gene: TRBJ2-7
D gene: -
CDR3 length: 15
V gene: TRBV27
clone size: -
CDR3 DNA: TGTGCCAGCAGTTTGCGACAGGAGTTAACCTACGAGCAGTACTTC
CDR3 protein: CASSLRQELTYEQYF

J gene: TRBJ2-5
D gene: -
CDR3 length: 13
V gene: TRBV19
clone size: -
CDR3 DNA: TGTGCCAGTAGTACTCTAACCCAAGAGACCCAGTACTTC
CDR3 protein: CASSTLTQETQYF

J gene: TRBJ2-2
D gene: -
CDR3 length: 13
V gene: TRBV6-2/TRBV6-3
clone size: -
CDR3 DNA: TGTGCCAGCATCCCGGCTGCTCACGGGGAGCTGTTTTTT
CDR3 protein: CASIPAAHGELFF

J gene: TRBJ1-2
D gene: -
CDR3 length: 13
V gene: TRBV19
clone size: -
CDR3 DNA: TGTGCCAGTAGTATTGACAGATACTATGGCTACACCTTC
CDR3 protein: CASSIDRYYGYTF

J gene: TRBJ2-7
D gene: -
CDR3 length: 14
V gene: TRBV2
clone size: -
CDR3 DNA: TGTGCCAGCAGTGAATCGGGACTGAGATACGAGCAGTACTTC
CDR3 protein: CASSESGLRYEQYF